This T cell receptor (beta chain) was captured in a study of beta chain features in type 1 diabetes. J lost 0 bases, V lost 5 bases, and 12 bases had no gene match. This CDR3 is built from 19 residues. Germline CDR1 is LNHNV and CDR2 is YYDKDF (reference sequence). Sequencing targeted expressed TCRB transcripts, as all isolated RNA had been reverse transcribed. Method: immunoSEQ multiplex PCR; TCRdb's copy keeps in-frame clones and lacks some. The data contain about 140,000 clones, roughly 10% of them singletons. There are a few counts of this clone. The rearrangement joins TRBV15 to TRBJ2-3; 12 bases match TRBD2. This receptor was obtained from a middle-aged woman in good health. Sequencing was carried out using central memory CD4+ T cells from blood. CDR3 sequence reads: CATSGPGLAGPMSTDTQYF. The CDR3 DNA reads TGTGCCACCAGCGGTCCGGGACTAGCGGGCCCCATGAGCACAGATACGCAGTATTTT.